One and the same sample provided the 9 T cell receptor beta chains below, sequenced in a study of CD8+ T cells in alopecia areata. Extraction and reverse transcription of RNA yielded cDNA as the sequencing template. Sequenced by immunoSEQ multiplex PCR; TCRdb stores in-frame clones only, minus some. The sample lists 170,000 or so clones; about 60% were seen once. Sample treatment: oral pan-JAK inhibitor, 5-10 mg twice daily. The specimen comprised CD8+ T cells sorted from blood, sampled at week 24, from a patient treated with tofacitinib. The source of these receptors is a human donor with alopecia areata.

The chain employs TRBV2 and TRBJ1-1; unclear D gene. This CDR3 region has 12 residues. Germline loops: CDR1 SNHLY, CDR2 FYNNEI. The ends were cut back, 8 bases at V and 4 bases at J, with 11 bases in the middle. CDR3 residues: CASRGSVTEAFF. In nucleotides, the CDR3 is TGTGCCAGCCGAGGTAGTGTCACTGAAGCTTTCTTT.

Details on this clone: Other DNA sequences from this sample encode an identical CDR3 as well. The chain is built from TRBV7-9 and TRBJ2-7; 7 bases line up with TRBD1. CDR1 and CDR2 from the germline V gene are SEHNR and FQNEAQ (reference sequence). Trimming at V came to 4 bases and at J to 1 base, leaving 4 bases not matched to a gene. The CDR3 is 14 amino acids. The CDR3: CASSSGTASYEQYF. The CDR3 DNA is TGTGCCAGCAGCTCCGGGACAGCGTCCTACGAGCAGTACTTC.

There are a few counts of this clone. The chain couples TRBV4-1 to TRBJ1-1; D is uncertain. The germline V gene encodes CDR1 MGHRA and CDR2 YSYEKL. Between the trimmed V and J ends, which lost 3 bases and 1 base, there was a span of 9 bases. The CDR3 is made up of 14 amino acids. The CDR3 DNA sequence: TGCGCCAGCAGCCACGGACGGGCGAACACTGAAGCTTTCTTT. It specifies CASSHGRANTEAFF.

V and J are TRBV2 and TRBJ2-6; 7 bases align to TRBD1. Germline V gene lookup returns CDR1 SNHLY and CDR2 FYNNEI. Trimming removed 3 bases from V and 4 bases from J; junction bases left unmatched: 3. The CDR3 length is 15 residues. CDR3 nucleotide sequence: TGTGCCAGCAGTGAGAGACAGGGAGGGGCCAACGTCCTGACTTTC. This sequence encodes CASSERQGGANVLTF.

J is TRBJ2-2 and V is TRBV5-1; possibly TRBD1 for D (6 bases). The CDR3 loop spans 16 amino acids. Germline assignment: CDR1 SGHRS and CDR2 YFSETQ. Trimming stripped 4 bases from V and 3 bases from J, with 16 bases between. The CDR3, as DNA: TGCGCCAGCAGCCCCACCCCGGACAGTTACACCGGGGAGCTGTTTTTT. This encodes CASSPTPDSYTGELFF.

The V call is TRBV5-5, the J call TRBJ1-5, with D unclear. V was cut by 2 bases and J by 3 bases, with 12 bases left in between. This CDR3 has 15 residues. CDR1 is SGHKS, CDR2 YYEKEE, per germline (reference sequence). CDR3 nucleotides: TGTGCCAGCAGCTTAAGTGGTTCCCCCAATCAGCCCCAGCATTTT. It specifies CASSLSGSPNQPQHF.

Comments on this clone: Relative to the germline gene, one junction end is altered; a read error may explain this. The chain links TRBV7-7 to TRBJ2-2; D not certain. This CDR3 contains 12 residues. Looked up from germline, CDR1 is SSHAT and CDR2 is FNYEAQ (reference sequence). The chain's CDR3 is CASSPNTGELFF. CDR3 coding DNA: TGTGCTAGCAGCCCGAACACCGGGGAGCTGTTTTTT.

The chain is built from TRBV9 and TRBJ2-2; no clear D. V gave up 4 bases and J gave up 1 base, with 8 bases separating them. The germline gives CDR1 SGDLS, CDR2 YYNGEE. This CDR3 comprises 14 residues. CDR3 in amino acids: CASSHGRNTGELFF. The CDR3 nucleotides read TGTGCCAGCAGCCACGGACGGAACACCGGGGAGCTGTTTTTT.

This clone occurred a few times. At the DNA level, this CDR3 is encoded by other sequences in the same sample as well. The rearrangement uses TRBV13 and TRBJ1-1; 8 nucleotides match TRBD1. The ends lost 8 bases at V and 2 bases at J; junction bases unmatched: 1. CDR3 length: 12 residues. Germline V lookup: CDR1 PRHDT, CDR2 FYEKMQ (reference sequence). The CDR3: CASGQGNTEAFF. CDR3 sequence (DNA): TGTGCCAGCGGACAGGGCAACACTGAAGCTTTCTTT.